The 27 T cell receptor beta chains given below trace back to one sample, sequenced in a study of T cells in Graves' hyperthyroidism and ophthalmopathy. TCR beta CDR3 sequences were amplified from RNA transcripts. TCR CDR3 underwent first-round RT-PCR with the HTBI primer set. Via MiXCR, TCRdb re-called the multiplex PCR reads, giving one row per CDR3 protein. The data hold 350,000 or so distinct CDR3 sequences, with 15% to 20% observed a single time. Specimen: blood. These receptors were taken from a woman in her thirties with Graves' hyperthyroidism that later progressed to Graves' ophthalmopathy.

There are many counts of this clonotype. CDR3 residues: CATRLAESTDTQYF. The DNA of the CDR3 is TGTGCCACCAGACTAGCGGAAAGCACAGATACGCAGTATTTT. This chain links TRBV10-3 with TRBJ2-3; 9 nucleotides match TRBD2. Germline V CDR1 and CDR2: ENHRY, SYGVKD. With 10 bases clipped from V and 0 bases from J, the junction kept 5 bases outside the gene matches. The CDR3 totals 14 residues.

This clonotype was seen repeatedly, ten times or more. This chain uses TRBV20-1 with TRBJ2-7; the match to TRBD1 covers 7 bases. The V gene's germline CDR1 is DFQATT and CDR2 SNEGSKA (reference sequence). The V gene end was trimmed by 5 bases and the J gene end by 2 bases; junction bases not matched to a gene: 9. CDR3 length equals 14 residues. The CDR3 protein is CSASPQGDPYEQYF. Written as DNA, the CDR3 is TGCAGTGCTTCCCCCCAGGGGGATCCCTACGAGCAGTACTTC.

This clonotype was counted ten times or more. The chain uses TRBV28 and TRBJ2-1; 8 bases line up with TRBD2. Germline V gene data show CDR1 as MDHEN and CDR2 as SYDVKM. Germline trimming cut 8 bases from V and 0 bases from J; bases unmatched to any gene: 15. The CDR3 length is 18 residues. The CDR3, as DNA: TGTGCCAGCCCCCCAGGGTTAGCGGGACTTAGCTCCTACAATGAGCAGTTCTTC. This sequence encodes CASPPGLAGLSSYNEQFF.

This clonotype was found many times. The rearrangement links TRBV27 to TRBJ1-2; 7 nucleotides line up with TRBD1. The V segment lost 4 bases and the J segment 4 bases; nucleotides outside the gene matches: 9. The CDR3 has 15 amino acids. CDR1 is MNHEY and CDR2 is SMNVEV in the germline V gene (reference sequence). The chain's CDR3 is CASSSTGLILYGYTF. The CDR3 DNA is TGTGCCAGCAGTTCGACAGGGTTAATTCTCTATGGCTACACCTTC.

The V gene is TRBV19, the J gene TRBJ1-2, with D hard to call. The CDR3 is 14 residues long. Germline lookup yields CDR1 LNHDA and CDR2 SQIVND (reference sequence). The ends were cut back, 6 bases at V and 0 bases at J, with 11 bases in the middle. In DNA form, the CDR3 reads TGTGCCAGTAGGAAGACCGGAGCTAACTATGGCTACACCTTC. This codes for CASRKTGANYGYTF.

This clonotype was seen many times. This sequence joins TRBV18 and TRBJ1-2, with D perhaps matching TRBD1 (5 bases). V was trimmed by 5 bases and J by 11 bases, leaving 12 bases between them. The CDR3 totals 11 residues. The germline CDR1 and CDR2 sequences are KGHSH and LQKENI. CDR3 sequence (DNA): TGTGCCAGCTCAACGGGGGACCCTTACACCTTC. This translates into CASSTGDPYTF.

CDR3 amino acids: CAWDSGLGYEQYF. CDR3 nucleotides: TGTGCCTGGGATAGCGGGTTGGGGTACGAGCAGTACTTC. This chain links TRBV30 with TRBJ2-7; 7 bases align to TRBD2. The CDR3 length is 13 residues. V gave up 5 bases and J gave up 4 bases; unmatched junction bases: 8. Germline CDR1 reads GTSNPN; CDR2 reads SVGIG (reference sequence).

At least ten counts were recorded for this clonotype. CDR3 DNA: TGTGCCAGCAGCCTCAGGGGAACCCCCATCCCACCGAACACCGGGGAGCTGTTTTTT. Residues: CASSLRGTPIPPNTGELFF. The chain recombines TRBV6-1 with TRBJ2-2; possibly TRBD1 for D (6 bases). The germline CDR1 and CDR2 sequences are MNHNS and SASEGT. CDR3 length: 19 residues. Trimming took off 6 bases at V and 0 bases at J, with 23 bases between the two ends.

The chain employs TRBV7-6 and TRBJ2-5; possibly TRBD1 or TRBD2 for D (5 bases each). The CDR3 totals 12 residues. CDR1 is SGHVS and CDR2 is FNYEAQ in the germline V gene. V was cut by 1 base and J by 7 bases, with 7 bases left in between. The CDR3: CASSLEGRTQYF. The CDR3 bases are TGTGCCAGCAGCTTAGAGGGACGGACCCAGTACTTC.

This clonotype has at least ten counts. The chain couples TRBV11-2 to TRBJ1-1; D gene unclear. The length of the CDR3 is 14 residues. CDR1 SGHAT and CDR2 FQNNGV come from the germline V gene. V was shortened by 5 bases and J by 0 bases, with 10 bases between the two germline ends. The CDR3 DNA reads as TGTGCCAGCAGCAGAAATTACATGAACACTGAAGCTTTCTTT. Translation: CASSRNYMNTEAFF.

In this sample, this clonotype turned up a few times. The chain joins TRBV19 to TRBJ2-2, with D perhaps matching TRBD1 (5 bases). Germline V gene sequence: CDR1 LNHDA, CDR2 SQIVND (reference sequence). V lost 5 bases and J lost 6, with 16 bases in between. CDR3 length: 15 amino acids. The CDR3 here is CASSPWTSDSGELFF. The CDR3 DNA reads TGTGCCAGTAGTCCTTGGACAAGCGATTCCGGGGAGCTGTTTTTT.

This clonotype has a count of ten or more. V gene TRBV27 combines with J gene TRBJ1-2; the match to TRBD1 covers 9 bases. Germline V CDR1 and CDR2: MNHEY, SMNVEV (reference sequence). The V gene end was trimmed by 3 bases and the J gene end by 8 bases; junction bases not matched to a gene: 10. CDR3 length: 15 residues. CDR3 coding DNA: TGTGCCAGCAGTTTTGCCTCCGGGACAGGGTTCGGCTACACCTTC. This gives the protein CASSFASGTGFGYTF.

This clonotype turned up a few times. The V gene is TRBV5-1, the J gene TRBJ1-4, with unresolved D. From germline, CDR1 is SGHRS and CDR2 YFSETQ. The V and J ends lost 4 bases and 9 bases respectively, with 13 bases between them. The CDR3 is 13 amino acids. CDR3: CASSPSLGKKLFF. CDR3 bases: TGCGCCAGCAGCCCGTCCCTGGGTAAAAAACTGTTTTTT.

In its sample, this clonotype was seen a few times. The rearrangement joins TRBV10-3 to TRBJ2-1; the match to TRBD1 covers 9 bases. Germline V lookup: CDR1 ENHRY, CDR2 SYGVKD. V was pared by 3 bases and J by 7 bases, with 10 bases of the junction left unmatched. The CDR3 spans 16 residues. The CDR3 here is CAISDVAGTGWNEQFF. The CDR3 DNA reads TGTGCCATCAGTGACGTCGCCGGGACAGGGTGGAATGAGCAGTTCTTC.

V and J are TRBV12-3 or TRBV12-4 and TRBJ1-6, with 8 bases lining up with TRBD1. This CDR3 region has 14 residues. V lost 6 bases to trimming and J lost 7 bases; unmatched junction nucleotides: 5. The CDR3 loop is CASSSTGVNSPLHF. The CDR3, as DNA: TGTGCCAGCAGCTCGACAGGGGTGAATTCACCCCTCCACTTT.

This clonotype was observed many times. The chain links TRBV4-1 to TRBJ2-1, with no clear D. Germline loops: CDR1 MGHRA, CDR2 YSYEKL. The CDR3 consists of 15 residues. Deletions cut 2 bases from V and 0 bases from J, with 8 bases between. CDR3 sequence reads: CASSQSDSSYNEQFF. DNA for the CDR3: TGCGCCAGCAGCCAATCAGATAGCTCCTACAATGAGCAGTTCTTC.

This clonotype has a handful of counts. The V gene is TRBV6-9, the J gene TRBJ1-1; a possible D gene is TRBD1 (5 bases). V was clipped by 3 bases and J by 3 bases, with 14 bases between them. In germline, CDR1 is MNHGY, CDR2 SVAAGI. The CDR3 runs 15 residues. In DNA form, the CDR3 reads TGTGCCAGCAGTTACAGGGCGGCGGGGGACACTGAAGCTTTCTTT. Protein: CASSYRAAGDTEAFF.

This clonotype was recorded many times. The rearrangement joins TRBV4-1 to TRBJ1-2; 7 bases align to TRBD1. In germline, CDR1 is MGHRA, CDR2 YSYEKL. The V gene end was trimmed by 4 bases and the J gene end by 2 bases; junction bases not matched to a gene: 7. The CDR3 covers 15 residues. This CDR3 reads CASSPDRVWNYGYTF. The DNA of the CDR3 is TGCGCCAGCAGCCCAGACAGGGTCTGGAACTATGGCTACACCTTC.

This clonotype appeared many times. The chain combines TRBV5-1 with TRBJ2-7, with D perhaps matching TRBD1 (5 bases). This CDR3 spans 13 amino acids. Trimming stripped 3 bases from V and 6 bases from J, with 13 bases between. The germline CDR1 and CDR2 sequences are SGHRS and YFSETQ. CDR3 DNA: TGCGCCAGCAGCTCGCAGGGTAGAGGCGAGCAGTACTTC. Translation gives CASSSQGRGEQYF.

This clonotype showed up just a few times. The V gene is TRBV9, the J gene TRBJ1-2; TRBD1 matches at 8 bases. With V trimmed by 3 bases and J by 1 base, 11 bases remained unmatched. Germline CDR1 reads SGDLS; CDR2 reads YYNGEE. The CDR3 runs 17 residues. The CDR3 sequence: CASSGGDRSASNYGYTF. DNA for the CDR3: TGTGCCAGCAGCGGGGGGGACAGGAGCGCCAGTAACTATGGCTACACCTTC.

The chain couples TRBV6-1 to TRBJ1-1; D may be TRBD1 (6 bases). Per germline, CDR1 MNHNS and CDR2 SASEGT. With 7 bases removed from V and 7 bases from J, the gap between germline ends came to 16 bases. There are 13 residues in the CDR3. Here the CDR3 DNA reads TGTGCCAGCACCCTAGGGGGGACTCGTGAAGCTTTCTTT. It specifies CASTLGGTREAFF.

CDR3 nucleotide sequence: TGTGCCAGTAGCTGGACAGGGGGCGACGGCAGCACAGATACGCAGTATTTT. This encodes CASSWTGGDGSTDTQYF. J is TRBJ2-3 and V is TRBV19, with 11 bases fitting TRBD1. Germline-derived CDR1 and CDR2 are LNHDA and SQIVND (reference sequence). Trimming removed 6 bases from V and 0 bases from J; junction bases left unmatched: 8. The CDR3 has 17 residues.

The rearrangement links TRBV11-2 to TRBJ2-1, with TRBD1 matching 7 bases. The germline CDR1 and CDR2 sequences are SGHAT and FQNNGV. The CDR3 spans 15 residues. V dropped 6 bases and J dropped 4; count of bases not matched to a gene: 9. The CDR3, as DNA: TGTGCCAGCAGTTACGGGACAGCCATTTACAATGAGCAGTTCTTC. This translates into CASSYGTAIYNEQFF.

Many counts were recorded for this clonotype. The rearrangement joins TRBV5-1 to TRBJ1-2; D unresolved. CDR3 size: 14 residues. Per the germline V gene, CDR1 is SGHRS and CDR2 is YFSETQ. V was pared by 0 bases and J by 4 bases, with 10 bases between. The DNA for the CDR3 is TGCGCCAGCAGCTTGGAGGTCAGGAGCTATGGCTACACCTTC. Its translation is CASSLEVRSYGYTF. The complete variable domain, with remaining parts taken from reference TRBV5-1 and TRBJ1-2, reads KAGVTQTPRYLIKTRGQQVTLSCSPISGHRSVSWYQQTPGQGLQFLFEYFSETQRNKGNFPGRFSGRQFSNSRSEMNVSTLELGDSALYLCASSLEVRSYGYTFGSGTRLTVV.

This chain uses TRBV11-2 with TRBJ2-3, with 10 bases fitting TRBD2. CDR1 and CDR2 (germline): SGHAT, FQNNGV. The CDR3 totals 17 residues. Trimming at V came to 6 bases and at J to 4 bases, leaving 13 bases not matched to a gene. DNA for the CDR3: TGTGCCAGCAGGGGCGGGCTAGCGGGAGAGGCAGCAGATACGCAGTATTTT. Translation gives CASRGGLAGEAADTQYF.

This clonotype was counted many times. The chain combines TRBV27 with TRBJ2-5, with 7 bases fitting TRBD1. The CDR3 has 16 amino acids. Germline V gene lookup returns CDR1 MNHEY and CDR2 SMNVEV (reference sequence). Trimming at V came to 5 bases and at J to 3 bases, leaving 12 bases not matched to a gene. The CDR3 sequence: CASSPKGQFRKETQYF. The CDR3 coding sequence is TGTGCCAGCAGTCCAAAGGGACAGTTCAGGAAAGAGACCCAGTACTTC.

Only a few counts were recorded for this clonotype. J is TRBJ1-2 and V is TRBV19; D remains unclear. V gave up 3 bases and J gave up 4 bases, with 12 bases separating them. Germline V gene lookup returns CDR1 LNHDA and CDR2 SQIVND (reference sequence). The CDR3 runs 14 residues. CDR3 residues: CASSIPEDAYGYTF. The DNA of the CDR3 is TGTGCCAGTAGTATTCCAGAGGACGCCTATGGCTACACCTTC.